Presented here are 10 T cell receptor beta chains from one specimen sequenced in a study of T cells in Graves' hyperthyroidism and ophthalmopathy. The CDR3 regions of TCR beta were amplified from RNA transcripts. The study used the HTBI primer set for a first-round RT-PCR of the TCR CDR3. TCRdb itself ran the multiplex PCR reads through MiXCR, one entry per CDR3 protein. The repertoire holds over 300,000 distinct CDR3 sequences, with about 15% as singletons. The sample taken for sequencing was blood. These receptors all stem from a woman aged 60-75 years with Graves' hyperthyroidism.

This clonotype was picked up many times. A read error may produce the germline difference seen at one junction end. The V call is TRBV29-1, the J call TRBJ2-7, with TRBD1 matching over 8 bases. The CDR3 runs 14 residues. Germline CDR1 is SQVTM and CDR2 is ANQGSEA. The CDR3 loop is CSVGGTGFSHEQYF. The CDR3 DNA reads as TGCAGCGTTGGAGGGACAGGTTTCTCCCACGAGCAGTACTTC.

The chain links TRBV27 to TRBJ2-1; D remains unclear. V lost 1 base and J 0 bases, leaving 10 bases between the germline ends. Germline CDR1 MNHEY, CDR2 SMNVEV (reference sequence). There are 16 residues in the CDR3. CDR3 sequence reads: CASSLLGSPSYNEQFF. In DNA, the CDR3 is TGTGCCAGCAGTTTATTAGGATCCCCCTCCTACAATGAGCAGTTCTTC.

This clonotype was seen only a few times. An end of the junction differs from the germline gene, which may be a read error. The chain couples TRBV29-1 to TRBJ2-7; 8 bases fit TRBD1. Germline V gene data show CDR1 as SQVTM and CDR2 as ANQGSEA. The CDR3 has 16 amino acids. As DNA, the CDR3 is TGCAACGTTGAAGAGGAGGCCGGGACAGGTCACTACGAGCAGTACTTC. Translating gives CNVEEEAGTGHYEQYF.

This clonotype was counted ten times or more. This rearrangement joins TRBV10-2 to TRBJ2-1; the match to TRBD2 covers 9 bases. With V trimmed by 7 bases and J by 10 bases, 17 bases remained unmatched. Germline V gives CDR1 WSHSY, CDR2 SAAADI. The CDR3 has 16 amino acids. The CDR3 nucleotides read TGCGCCAGCACCCCGGTTACCGTAGCGGGGGAGGGGGAGCAGTTCTTC. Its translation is CASTPVTVAGEGEQFF.

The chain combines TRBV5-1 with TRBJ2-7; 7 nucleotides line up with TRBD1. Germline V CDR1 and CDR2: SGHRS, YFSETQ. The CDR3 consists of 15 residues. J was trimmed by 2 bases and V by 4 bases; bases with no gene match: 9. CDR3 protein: CASSPAAGGTYEQYF. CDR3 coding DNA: TGCGCCAGCAGCCCCGCGGCAGGGGGAACCTACGAGCAGTACTTC.

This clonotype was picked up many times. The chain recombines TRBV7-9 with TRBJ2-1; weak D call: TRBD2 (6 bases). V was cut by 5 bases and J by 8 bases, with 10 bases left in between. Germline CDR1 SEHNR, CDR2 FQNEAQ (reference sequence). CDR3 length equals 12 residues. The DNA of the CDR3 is TGTGCCAGCAGCCGTACTAGCTATGAGCAGTTCTTC. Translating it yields CASSRTSYEQFF.

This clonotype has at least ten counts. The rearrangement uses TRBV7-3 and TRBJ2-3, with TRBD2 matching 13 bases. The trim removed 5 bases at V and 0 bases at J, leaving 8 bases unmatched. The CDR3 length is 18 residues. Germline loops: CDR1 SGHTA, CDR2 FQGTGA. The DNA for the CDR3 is TGTGCCAGCAGCCGATTTGGGACTAGCGGGACTAGCACAGATACGCAGTATTTT. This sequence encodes CASSRFGTSGTSTDTQYF.

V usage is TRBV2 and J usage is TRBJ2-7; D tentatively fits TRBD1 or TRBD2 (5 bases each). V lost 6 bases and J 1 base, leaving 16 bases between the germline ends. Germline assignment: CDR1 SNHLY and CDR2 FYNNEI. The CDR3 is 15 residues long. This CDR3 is CASRPGPGASYEQYF. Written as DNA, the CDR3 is TGTGCCAGCAGGCCGGGCCCCGGGGCTTCCTACGAGCAGTACTTC.

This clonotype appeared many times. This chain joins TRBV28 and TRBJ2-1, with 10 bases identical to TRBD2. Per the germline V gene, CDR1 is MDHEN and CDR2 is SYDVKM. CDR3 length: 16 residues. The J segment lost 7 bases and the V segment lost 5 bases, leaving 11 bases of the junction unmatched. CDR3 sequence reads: CASSHLLAGALNEQFF. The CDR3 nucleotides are TGTGCCAGCAGTCACCTTCTAGCGGGAGCTCTTAATGAGCAGTTCTTC.

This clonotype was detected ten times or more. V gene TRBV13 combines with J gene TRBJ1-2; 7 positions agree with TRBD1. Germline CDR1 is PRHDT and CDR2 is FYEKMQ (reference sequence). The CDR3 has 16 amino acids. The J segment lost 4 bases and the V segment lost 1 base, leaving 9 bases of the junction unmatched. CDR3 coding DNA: TGTGCCAGCAGCTTAGCGAGGGCACAGGGGAGCTATGGCTACACCTTC. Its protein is CASSLARAQGSYGYTF.